This TCR beta chain was captured in a study of T cell responses to AZD1222 COVID-19 vaccine. Study results and caveats: Spike-spanning, vaccine-associated CD4 TCRs were dominant at 160-218 and 743-854. It was only a handful of AZD1222 recipients who were seropositive at baseline.

Produced via immunoSEQ multiplex PCR; TCRdb's table is partial and in-frame only. The sample includes 65,000 to 85,000 clones, 90% of them seen just once. In regard to this clone: The antigen remains unidentified.

Trimming shortened V by 7 bases and J by 1 base, and 5 bases separated the two germline ends. CDR1 is SNHLY, CDR2 FYNNEI, per germline. The CDR3 covers 12 residues. The receptor comes from an adult in good health. The rearrangement uses TRBV2 and TRBJ1-5; D not resolved. The sequences come from peripheral blood, collected on day 0 of AZD1222 vaccination. Written as DNA, the CDR3 is TGTGCCAGCACTGGGAGCAATCAGCCCCAGCATTTT. Its protein is CASTGSNQPQHF.